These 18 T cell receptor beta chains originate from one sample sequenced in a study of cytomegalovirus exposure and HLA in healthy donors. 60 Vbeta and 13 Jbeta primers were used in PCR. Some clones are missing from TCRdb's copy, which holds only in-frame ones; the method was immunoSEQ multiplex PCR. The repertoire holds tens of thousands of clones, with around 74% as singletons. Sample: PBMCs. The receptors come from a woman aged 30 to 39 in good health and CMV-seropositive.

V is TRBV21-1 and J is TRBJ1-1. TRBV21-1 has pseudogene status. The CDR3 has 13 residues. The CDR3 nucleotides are TGTGCCAGCAGCAGGGGGGACGACACTGAAGCTTTCTTT. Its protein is CASSRGDDTEAFF.

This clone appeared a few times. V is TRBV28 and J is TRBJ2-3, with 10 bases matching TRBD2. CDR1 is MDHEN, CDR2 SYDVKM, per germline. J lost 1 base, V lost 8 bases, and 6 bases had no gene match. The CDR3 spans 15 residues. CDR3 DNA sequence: TGTGCCAGCCGCTTCGGACTAGCGGGCACAGATACGCAGTATTTT. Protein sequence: CASRFGLAGTDTQYF.

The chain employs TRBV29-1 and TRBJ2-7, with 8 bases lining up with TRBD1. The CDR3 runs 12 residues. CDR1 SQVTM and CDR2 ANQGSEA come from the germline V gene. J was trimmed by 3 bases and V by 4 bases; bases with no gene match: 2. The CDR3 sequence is CSVVDRDYEQYF. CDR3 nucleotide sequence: TGCAGCGTTGTGGACAGGGACTACGAGCAGTACTTC.

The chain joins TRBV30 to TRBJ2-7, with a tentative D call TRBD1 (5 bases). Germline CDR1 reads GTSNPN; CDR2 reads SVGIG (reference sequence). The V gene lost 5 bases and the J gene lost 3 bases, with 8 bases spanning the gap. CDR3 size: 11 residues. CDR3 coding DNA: TGTGCCTGGGGACAAGTCTACGAGCAGTACTTC. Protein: CAWGQVYEQYF.

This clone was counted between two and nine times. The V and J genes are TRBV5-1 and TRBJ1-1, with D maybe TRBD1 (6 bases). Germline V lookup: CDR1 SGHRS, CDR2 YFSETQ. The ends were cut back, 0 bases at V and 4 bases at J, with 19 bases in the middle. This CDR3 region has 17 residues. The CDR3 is CASSLALEQGLVTEAFF. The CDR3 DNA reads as TGCGCCAGCAGCTTGGCCCTGGAGCAGGGGTTGGTCACTGAAGCTTTCTTT.

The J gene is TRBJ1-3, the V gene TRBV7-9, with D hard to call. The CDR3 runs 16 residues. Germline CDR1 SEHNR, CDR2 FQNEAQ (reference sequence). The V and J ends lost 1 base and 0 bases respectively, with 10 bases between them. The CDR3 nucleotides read TGTGCCAGCAGCTTAGAAAGTTCACTCTCTGGAAACACCATATATTTT. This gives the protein CASSLESSLSGNTIYF.

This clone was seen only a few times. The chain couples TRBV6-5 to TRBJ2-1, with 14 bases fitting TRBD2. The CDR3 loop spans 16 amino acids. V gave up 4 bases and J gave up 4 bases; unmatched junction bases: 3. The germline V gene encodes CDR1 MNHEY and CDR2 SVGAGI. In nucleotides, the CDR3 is TGTGCCAGCAGTTGGACTAGCGGGAGGCCGTACAATGAGCAGTTCTTC. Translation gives CASSWTSGRPYNEQFF.

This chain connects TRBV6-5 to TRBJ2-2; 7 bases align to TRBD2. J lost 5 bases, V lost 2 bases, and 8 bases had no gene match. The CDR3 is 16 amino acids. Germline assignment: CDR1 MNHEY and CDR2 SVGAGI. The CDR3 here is CASSYGSGGGTGELFF. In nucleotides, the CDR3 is TGTGCCAGCAGTTACGGGAGTGGGGGAGGGACCGGGGAGCTGTTTTTT.

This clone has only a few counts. Here the CDR3 DNA reads TGTGCCAGCAGTGAAAAGTCGAGAATCACAGATACGCAGTATTTT. This encodes CASSEKSRITDTQYF. This chain joins TRBV6-1 and TRBJ2-3; D is unclear. CDR1 is MNHNS, CDR2 SASEGT, per germline. The CDR3 spans 15 residues. The ends were cut back, 2 bases at V and 2 bases at J, with 11 bases in the middle.

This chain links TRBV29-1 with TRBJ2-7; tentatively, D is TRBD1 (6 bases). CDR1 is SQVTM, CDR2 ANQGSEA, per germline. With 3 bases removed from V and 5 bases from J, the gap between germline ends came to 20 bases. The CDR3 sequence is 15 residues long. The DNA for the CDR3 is TGCAGCGTTGAGAGAGGCTCAGGGGACCTACACGAGCAGTACTTC. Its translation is CSVERGSGDLHEQYF.

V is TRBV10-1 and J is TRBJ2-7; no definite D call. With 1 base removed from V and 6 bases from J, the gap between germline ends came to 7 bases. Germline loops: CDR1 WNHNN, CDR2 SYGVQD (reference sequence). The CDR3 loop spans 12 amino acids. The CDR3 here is CASSELLTEQYF. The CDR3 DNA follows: TGCGCCAGCAGTGAGTTACTTACCGAGCAGTACTTC.

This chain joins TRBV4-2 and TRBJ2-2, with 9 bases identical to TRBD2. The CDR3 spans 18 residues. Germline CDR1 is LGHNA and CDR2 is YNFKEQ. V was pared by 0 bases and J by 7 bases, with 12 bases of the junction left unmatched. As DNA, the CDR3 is TGTGCCAGCAGCCAAGAAGAGGGACTAGCAGGAATAGGCGGGGAGCTGTTTTTT. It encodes CASSQEEGLAGIGGELFF.

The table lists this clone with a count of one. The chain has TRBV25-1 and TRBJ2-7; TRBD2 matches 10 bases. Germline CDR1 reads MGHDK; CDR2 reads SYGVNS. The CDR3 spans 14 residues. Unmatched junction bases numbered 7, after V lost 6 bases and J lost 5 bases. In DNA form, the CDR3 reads TGTGCCAGCAGCCCTAGCGGGAGAGTCAACGAGCAGTACTTC. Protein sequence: CASSPSGRVNEQYF.

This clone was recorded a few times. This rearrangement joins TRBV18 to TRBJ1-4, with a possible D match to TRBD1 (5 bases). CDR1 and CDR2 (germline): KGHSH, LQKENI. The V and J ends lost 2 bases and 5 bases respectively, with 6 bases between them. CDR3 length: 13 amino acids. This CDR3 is CASSPGANEKLFF. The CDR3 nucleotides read TGTGCCAGCTCACCAGGGGCGAATGAAAAACTGTTTTTT.

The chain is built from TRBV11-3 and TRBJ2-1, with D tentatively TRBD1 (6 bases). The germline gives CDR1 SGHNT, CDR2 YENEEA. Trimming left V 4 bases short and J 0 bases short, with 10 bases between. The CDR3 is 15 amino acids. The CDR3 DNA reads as TGTGCCAGCAGCTACGGACAGAGCTCCTACAATGAGCAGTTCTTC. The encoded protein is CASSYGQSSYNEQFF.

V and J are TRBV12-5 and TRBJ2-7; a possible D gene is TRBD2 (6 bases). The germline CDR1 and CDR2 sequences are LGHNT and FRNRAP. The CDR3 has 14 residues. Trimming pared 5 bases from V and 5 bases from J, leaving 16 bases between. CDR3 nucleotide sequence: TGTGCTAGTGGTCCGGGGGACGGAGGCCACGAGCAGTACTTC. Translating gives CASGPGDGGHEQYF.

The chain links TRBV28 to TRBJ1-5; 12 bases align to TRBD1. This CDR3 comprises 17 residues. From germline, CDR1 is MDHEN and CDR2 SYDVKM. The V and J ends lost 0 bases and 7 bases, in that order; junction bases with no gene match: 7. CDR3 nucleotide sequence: TGTGCCAGCAGTTTATGGGGACAGGGGGCGCTGGGGCAGCCCCAGCATTTT. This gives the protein CASSLWGQGALGQPQHF.

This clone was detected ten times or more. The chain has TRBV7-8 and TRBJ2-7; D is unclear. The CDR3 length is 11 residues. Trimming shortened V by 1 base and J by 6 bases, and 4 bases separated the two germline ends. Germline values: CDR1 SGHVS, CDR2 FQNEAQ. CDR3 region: CASSLELEQYF. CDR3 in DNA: TGTGCCAGCAGCTTAGAGCTCGAGCAGTACTTC.